This TCR beta chain was obtained from a study of T-cell reconstitution after alpha-beta-depleted transplantation in children. This clonotype was recorded many times. For TCRbeta, the library was prepared with unique molecular identifiers. TCRdb reprocessed the PCR reads with MiXCR, giving one entry per CDR3 protein. This sample has around 270,000 distinct CDR3 sequences, with 10% found just once. V lost 1 base, J lost 5 bases, and 6 bases lay in between. The CDR3 runs 13 residues. Germline V gene data show CDR1 as SGHRS and CDR2 as YFSETQ. The TCR comes from a boy younger than two with acute myeloid leukemia, due to receive a stem cell transplant. The sample in question was PBMCs, obtained before TCRalphabeta/CD19-depleted stem cell transplant. The chain carries TRBV5-1 and TRBJ2-2; no definite D call. The CDR3 DNA reads TGCGCCAGCAGCTTGCTTGCGACCGGGGAGCTGTTTTTT. Its protein product is CASSLLATGELFF.